The 8 T cell receptor beta chains below were found in one sample sequenced in a study of neurological immune-mediated disorders. TCRdb re-analysed the 5' RACE reads in MiXCR, keeping a single row per CDR3 protein. Seen here are 50,000 or so distinct CDR3 sequences, around 14% observed once, and the top ten hold 4.5%. As for time point: longitudinal time-point 2. Sequencing input: PBMCs. All receptors derive from a male donor with HTLV-1-associated myelopathy (HAM/TSP).

As for this clonotype: One end of the junction does not line up with germline, which may come from a read error. The genes are TRBV3-1 and TRBJ1-1; TRBD1 might be the D (5 bases). The germline gives CDR1 LGHDT, CDR2 YNNKEL (reference sequence). The CDR3 totals 12 residues. CDR3 DNA: TGTGCCGGCAGTAGAGGGACTGCTGAAGCCTTCTTT. Translating gives CAGSRGTAEAFF.

The sample holds many counts of this clonotype. CDR3 amino acids: CSASKGATEAFF. The CDR3 DNA sequence: TGCAGTGCTAGCAAGGGGGCCACTGAAGCTTTCTTT. The chain joins TRBV20-1 to TRBJ1-1; 7 bases agree with TRBD1. CDR1 is DFQATT, CDR2 SNEGSKA, per germline (reference sequence). The CDR3 contains 12 residues. Trimming cost V 3 bases and J 4 bases; bases outside gene matches: 2.

With regard to this clonotype: A clone one base away is much larger, so this may be a read error. The chain has TRBV20-1 and TRBJ2-2; TRBD1 is a possible D gene (5 bases). The CDR3 loop spans 14 amino acids. With 4 bases removed from V and 4 bases from J, the gap between germline ends came to 13 bases. Germline V gene data show CDR1 as DFQATT and CDR2 as SNEGSKA (reference sequence). The CDR3 loop reads CSAIPRVSTGELFF. CDR3 sequence (DNA): TGCAGTGCTATCCCCAGGGTCTCCACCGGGGAGCTGTTTTTT.

The sample holds many counts of this clonotype. The V and J genes are TRBV3-1 and TRBJ2-1; 7 nucleotides line up with TRBD2. After removal of 1 base from V and 7 bases from J, the junction contained 10 bases not matched to a gene. Germline CDR1 reads LGHDT; CDR2 reads YNNKEL (reference sequence). The CDR3 has 16 residues. This CDR3 is CASSQVVAGVKNEQFF. Written as DNA, the CDR3 is TGTGCCAGCAGCCAAGTAGTGGCGGGGGTGAAAAATGAGCAGTTCTTC.

This clonotype was counted many times. The chain uses TRBV20-1 and TRBJ2-7, with a weak D call TRBD2 (5 bases). Trimming left V 3 bases short and J 3 bases short, with 12 bases between. The CDR3 is 13 amino acids. Germline CDR1 and CDR2: DFQATT and SNEGSKA (reference sequence). CDR3 protein: CSARRPGGYEQYF. For the CDR3, the DNA is TGCAGTGCTAGGAGGCCAGGAGGCTACGAGCAGTACTTC.

This clonotype was seen many times. The chain's CDR3 is CASSFLSTINTDTQYF. The CDR3 bases are TGCGCCAGCAGCTTTCTATCGACTATAAACACAGATACGCAGTATTTT. The chain recombines TRBV5-1 with TRBJ2-3; D might be TRBD2 (5 bases). Germline V gene sequence: CDR1 SGHRS, CDR2 YFSETQ. V lost 2 bases and J lost 2, with 15 bases in between. The CDR3 spans 16 residues.

A remark on this clonotype: One end of the junction fails to match germline, which may point to a read error. The J gene is TRBJ1-1, the V gene TRBV29-1; D is possibly TRBD1 (5 bases). CDR3 length: 12 amino acids. Germline CDR1 is SQVTM and CDR2 is ANQGSEA. CDR3 nucleotides: TGCAGCGTTCGGGACGGGAACACTGAAGCTATCTTC. Encoded protein: CSVRDGNTEAIF. Filled out from reference TRBV29-1 and TRBJ1-1, the complete variable domain reads SAVISQKPSRDICQRGTSLTIQCQVDSQVTMMFWYRQQPGQSLTLIATANQGSEATYESGFVIDKFPISRPNLTFSTLTVSNMSPEDSSIYLCSVRDGNTEAIFGQGTRLTVV.

The chain combines TRBV5-1 with TRBJ2-2; possibly TRBD1 or TRBD2 for D (6 bases each). V was cut by 0 bases and J by 2 bases, with 11 bases left in between. Per germline, CDR1 SGHRS and CDR2 YFSETQ. The CDR3 totals 16 residues. CDR3 nucleotides: TGCGCCAGCAGCTTGGCCGGGGGCAGAAACACCGGGGAGCTGTTTTTT. Translating it yields CASSLAGGRNTGELFF.